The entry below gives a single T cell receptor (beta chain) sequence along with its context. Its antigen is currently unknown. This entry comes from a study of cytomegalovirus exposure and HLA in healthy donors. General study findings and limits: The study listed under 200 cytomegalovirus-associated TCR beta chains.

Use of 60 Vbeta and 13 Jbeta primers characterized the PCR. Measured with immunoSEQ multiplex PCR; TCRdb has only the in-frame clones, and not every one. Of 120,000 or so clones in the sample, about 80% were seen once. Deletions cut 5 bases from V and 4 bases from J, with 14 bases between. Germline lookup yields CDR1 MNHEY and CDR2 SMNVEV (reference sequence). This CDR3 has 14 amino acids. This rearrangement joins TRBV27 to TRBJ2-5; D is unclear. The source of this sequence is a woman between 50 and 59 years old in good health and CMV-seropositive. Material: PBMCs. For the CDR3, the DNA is TGTGCCAGCAGTCTCCGAGGTTTGCGAGAGACCCAGTACTTC. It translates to CASSLRGLRETQYF.